This T cell receptor (beta chain) was sequenced for a study of blood T cell repertoires in COVID-19. The CDR3 sequence is 14 residues long. Germline V CDR1 and CDR2: ENHRY, SYGVKD. Trimming took 2 bases from V and 0 from J, leaving 7 bases between them. In the source study's methods: Amplifying reference gene primers gave estimates of nucleated cell counts. Libraries were prepared by immunoSEQ multiplex PCR; TCRdb keeps only in-frame clonotypes and omits some of them. D and trimming were read from the DNA, whereas the V and J calls and clone size are those reported in that table. The table has more than 150,000 clones, about 80% seen once.

The genes are TRBV10-3 and TRBJ1-1, with D perhaps matching TRBD1 (6 bases). Sequencing was performed on peripheral blood. This sequence was found in a woman aged 65 to 85 with acute or convalescent COVID-19. The CDR3 DNA reads as TGTGCCATCAGTGAGGGACAGCTGAACACTGAAGCTTTCTTT. Protein product: CAISEGQLNTEAFF.